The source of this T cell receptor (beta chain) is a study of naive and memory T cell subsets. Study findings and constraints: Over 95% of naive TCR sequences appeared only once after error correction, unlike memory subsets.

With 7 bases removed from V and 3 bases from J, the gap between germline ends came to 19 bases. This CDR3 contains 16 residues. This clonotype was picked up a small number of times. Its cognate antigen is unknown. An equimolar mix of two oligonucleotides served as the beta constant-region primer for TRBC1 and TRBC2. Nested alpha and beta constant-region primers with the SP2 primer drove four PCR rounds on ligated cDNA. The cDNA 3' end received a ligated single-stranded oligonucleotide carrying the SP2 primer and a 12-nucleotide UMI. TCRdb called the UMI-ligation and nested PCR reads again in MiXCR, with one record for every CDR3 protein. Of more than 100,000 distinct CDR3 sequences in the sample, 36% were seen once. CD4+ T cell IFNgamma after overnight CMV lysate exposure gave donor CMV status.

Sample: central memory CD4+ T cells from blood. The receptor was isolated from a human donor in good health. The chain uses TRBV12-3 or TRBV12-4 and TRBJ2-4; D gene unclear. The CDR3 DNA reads TGTGCCAGCACCTGGGGTGGGCGCTTTGGCAAAAACATTCAGTACTTC. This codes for CASTWGGRFGKNIQYF.